One and the same sample provided the 30 T cell receptor beta chains below, sequenced in a study of CD8+ T cells in alopecia areata. The treatment: oral pan-JAK inhibitor, 5-10 mg twice daily. Following extraction, RNA underwent reverse transcription to cDNA, which served as the sequencing template. The data were produced by immunoSEQ multiplex PCR, yet TCRdb's version contains in-frame clones alone and is incomplete. Of about 140,000 clones listed, 80% to 90% are singletons. The sequenced sample was CD8+ T cells sorted from blood, obtained at week 4, from a patient treated with tofacitinib. The receptors derive from a human donor with alopecia areata.

This chain connects TRBV11-2 to TRBJ1-1; TRBD1 might be the D (5 bases). There are 13 residues in the CDR3. V dropped 0 bases and J dropped 11 bases, with 13 bases sitting between them. Looked up from germline, CDR1 is SGHAT and CDR2 is FQNNGV. The chain's CDR3 is CASSLDEGAGAFF. In DNA, the CDR3 is TGTGCCAGCAGCTTAGACGAAGGGGCGGGCGCTTTCTTT.

The V gene is TRBV7-2, the J gene TRBJ1-6; TRBD1 is a possible D gene (6 bases). From germline, CDR1 is SGHTA and CDR2 FQGNSA. The CDR3 totals 14 residues. The V end was cut by 1 base, the J end by 9 bases, with 10 bases between. The CDR3 loop is CASSLGLGGSPLHF. DNA of the CDR3: TGTGCCAGCAGCTTAGGTTTAGGGGGTTCACCCCTCCACTTT.

V gene TRBV5-6 combines with J gene TRBJ2-7; 7 positions match TRBD2. This CDR3 has 15 residues. CDR1 SGHDT and CDR2 YYEEEE come from the germline V gene. Trimming cost V 4 bases and J 6 bases; bases outside gene matches: 13. Written as DNA, the CDR3 is TGTGCCAGCAGCCCTGGACTAGAAGGGATGGGCGAGCAGTACTTC. Its protein is CASSPGLEGMGEQYF.

A few counts support this clone. J is TRBJ2-2 and V is TRBV27, with 14 bases aligning to TRBD2. The CDR3 totals 17 residues. CDR1 is MNHEY, CDR2 SMNVEV, per germline (reference sequence). The V segment lost 3 bases and the J segment 5 bases; nucleotides outside the gene matches: 5. The CDR3 loop reads CASSFLGLAGGTGELFF. The DNA of the CDR3 is TGTGCCAGCAGTTTCCTCGGACTAGCGGGGGGAACCGGGGAGCTGTTTTTT.

This chain uses TRBV4-3 with TRBJ1-2, with D perhaps matching TRBD1 (5 bases). Deletions cut 1 base from V and 5 bases from J, with 17 bases between. The CDR3 sequence is 16 residues long. The V gene's germline CDR1 is LGHNA and CDR2 YSLEER. The CDR3 nucleotides are TGCGCCAGCAGCCAAGTTAGACAGCTATTACTTTATGGCTACACCTTC. This gives the protein CASSQVRQLLLYGYTF.

The CDR3 spells CASSTLGLAGIETQYF. The DNA of the CDR3 is TGTGCCAGCAGCACTTTAGGACTAGCGGGGATAGAGACCCAGTACTTC. The gene calls are TRBV5-5 and TRBJ2-5; TRBD2 matches at 12 bases. Germline CDR1 SGHKS, CDR2 YYEKEE (reference sequence). V shed 4 bases and J 4 bases; nucleotides not matched to a gene: 8. This CDR3 region has 16 residues.

The chain combines TRBV27 with TRBJ2-7; D is unresolved. Trimming stripped 6 bases from V and 0 bases from J, with 18 bases between. Germline loops: CDR1 MNHEY, CDR2 SMNVEV (reference sequence). The CDR3 has 16 residues. The CDR3 region has the DNA TGTGCCAGCAGCCCGATCGGTGGCCCTAGCTCCTACGAGCAGTACTTC. Its translation: CASSPIGGPSSYEQYF.

This chain uses TRBV4-1 with TRBJ1-2; maybe TRBD1 (6 bases). From germline, CDR1 is MGHRA and CDR2 YSYEKL. Trimming shortened V by 1 base and J by 8 bases, and 17 bases separated the two germline ends. CDR3 length equals 15 residues. The CDR3 region is CASSQVARGTGGYTF. The CDR3 coding sequence is TGCGCCAGCAGCCAAGTCGCGAGGGGGACGGGAGGCTACACCTTC.

CDR3 in DNA: TGTGCCAGCAGCCAGAGGGGGGACGAGCAGTACTTC. This gives the protein CASSQRGDEQYF. The V and J genes are TRBV11-2 and TRBJ2-7, with D perhaps matching TRBD1 or TRBD2 (6 bases each). The germline V gene encodes CDR1 SGHAT and CDR2 FQNNGV. The CDR3 length is 12 residues. V was clipped by 5 bases and J by 5 bases, with 10 bases between them.

The V call is TRBV5-1, the J call TRBJ2-7; the match to TRBD1 covers 7 bases. This CDR3 has 14 residues. Germline V lookup: CDR1 SGHRS, CDR2 YFSETQ. J was trimmed by 3 bases and V by 5 bases; bases with no gene match: 8. The CDR3 sequence: CASSYGTADYEQYF. Written as DNA, the CDR3 is TGCGCCAGCAGTTACGGGACAGCGGACTACGAGCAGTACTTC.

The J gene is TRBJ2-7, the V gene TRBV28, with 9 nucleotides matching TRBD1. The CDR3 extends over 15 amino acids. Germline lookup yields CDR1 MDHEN and CDR2 SYDVKM. After removal of 5 bases from V and 3 bases from J, the junction contained 8 bases not matched to a gene. The CDR3 nucleotides read TGTGCCAGCAGTCCAAGGGGACAGGGAGGCTACGAGCAGTACTTC. Its protein is CASSPRGQGGYEQYF.

This clone was seen more than once but under ten times. The chain carries TRBV4-1 and TRBJ2-4; TRBD2 aligns across 7 bases. The germline V gene encodes CDR1 MGHRA and CDR2 YSYEKL. This CDR3 contains 17 residues. The V and J ends lost 0 bases and 3 bases, in that order; junction bases with no gene match: 8. CDR3 DNA sequence: TGCGCCAGCAGCCAAGAACCAGCGGGGAAACACAAAAACATTCAGTACTTC. Translated: CASSQEPAGKHKNIQYF.

The chain has TRBV4-3 and TRBJ2-7, with TRBD1 as a possible D gene (8 bases). Germline V lookup: CDR1 LGHNA, CDR2 YSLEER. The CDR3 has 15 residues. Trimming took 2 bases from V and 2 from J, leaving 13 bases between them. The CDR3 region is CASSQNRGGPYEQYF. In nucleotides, the CDR3 is TGCGCCAGCAGCCAAAACAGGGGGGGGCCCTACGAGCAGTACTTC.

The chain couples TRBV4-1 to TRBJ2-7; the match to TRBD1 covers 8 bases. The germline gives CDR1 MGHRA, CDR2 YSYEKL. The CDR3 is made up of 15 amino acids. Unmatched junction bases numbered 4, after V lost 1 base and J lost 2 bases. The CDR3 DNA follows: TGCGCCAGCAGCCAAGGGACAGGGTCGACCTACGAGCAGTACTTC. Amino acids: CASSQGTGSTYEQYF.

The chain is built from TRBV2 and TRBJ1-6; tentative D call: TRBD1 (6 bases). The V gene's germline CDR1 is SNHLY and CDR2 FYNNEI. The CDR3 spans 13 residues. V was trimmed by 8 bases and J by 9 bases, leaving 14 bases between them. The CDR3 DNA follows: TGTGCCAGCGATGGGGGCGCGAGTTCACCCCTCCACTTT. It specifies CASDGGASSPLHF. The whole variable domain, remainder taken from reference TRBV2 and TRBJ1-6, is EPEVTQTPSHQVTQMGQEVILRCVPISNHLYFYWYRQILGQKVEFLVSFYNNEISEKSEIFDDQFSVERPDGSNFTLKIRSTKLEDSAMYFCASDGGASSPLHFGNGTRLTVT.

The rearrangement uses TRBV7-9 and TRBJ2-1; TRBD2 aligns across 15 bases. This CDR3 has 16 amino acids. V dropped 5 bases and J dropped 6; count of bases not matched to a gene: 5. Looked up from germline, CDR1 is SEHNR and CDR2 is FQNEAQ (reference sequence). CDR3 amino acids: CASSQRTSGGANEQFF. CDR3 sequence (DNA): TGTGCCAGCAGCCAACGGACTAGCGGGGGGGCCAATGAGCAGTTCTTC.

V is TRBV4-1 and J is TRBJ1-5, with a tentative D call TRBD1 (6 bases). The germline V gene has CDR1 MGHRA and CDR2 YSYEKL. V lost 4 bases to trimming and J lost 6 bases, with 16 bases between them. The CDR3 has 15 amino acids. The CDR3, as DNA: TGCGCCAGCAGCCGAAGTGGGGGGCCGGGTCAGCCCCAGCATTTT. The encoded protein is CASSRSGGPGQPQHF.

V is TRBV7-6 and J is TRBJ1-5; 7 positions agree with TRBD1. With 4 bases clipped from V and 2 bases from J, the junction kept 8 bases outside the gene matches. This CDR3 spans 16 amino acids. Germline lookup yields CDR1 SGHVS and CDR2 FNYEAQ. CDR3 sequence reads: CASSSGTAYGNQPQHF. The CDR3 DNA is TGTGCCAGCAGCTCTGGGACAGCTTATGGCAATCAGCCCCAGCATTTT.

This sequence joins TRBV4-3 and TRBJ1-1; D is ambiguous. The CDR3 consists of 15 residues. Trimming stripped 0 bases from V and 4 bases from J, with 12 bases between. Germline V gives CDR1 LGHNA, CDR2 YSLEER. In DNA, the CDR3 is TGCGCCAGCAGCCAAGATGTACGGATTAGCACTGAAGCTTTCTTT. This translates into CASSQDVRISTEAFF.

The CDR3 sequence: CASRPLLRDTQYF. DNA for the CDR3: TGTGCCAGCAGACCTCTACTAAGAGATACGCAGTATTTT. The chain has TRBV11-1 and TRBJ2-3; D unresolved. The V and J ends lost 6 bases and 5 bases respectively, with 12 bases between them. The CDR3 has 13 residues. Germline V CDR1 and CDR2: SGHAT, FQDESV (reference sequence).

The rearrangement links TRBV2 to TRBJ1-6, with 10 nucleotides matching TRBD1. This CDR3 has 17 residues. Unmatched junction bases numbered 3, after V lost 4 bases and J lost 0 bases. Per germline, CDR1 SNHLY and CDR2 FYNNEI. CDR3 nucleotides: TGTGCCAGCAGTGCGACAGGGGGCCTCTCCTATAATTCACCCCTCCACTTT. This encodes CASSATGGLSYNSPLHF.

The V and J genes are TRBV15 and TRBJ2-1; 9 bases are a match to TRBD2. In germline, CDR1 is LNHNV, CDR2 YYDKDF (reference sequence). The CDR3 contains 16 residues. V gave up 3 bases and J gave up 5 bases; unmatched junction bases: 8. The CDR3 DNA is TGTGCCACCAGCAGCCTGACTAGCGGAACCGACAATGAGCAGTTCTTC. This translates into CATSSLTSGTDNEQFF.

V and J are TRBV7-6 and TRBJ2-7, with 7 bases that match TRBD2. Trimming at V came to 1 base and at J to 2 bases, leaving 5 bases not matched to a gene. Germline V gives CDR1 SGHVS, CDR2 FNYEAQ. This CDR3 comprises 15 residues. CDR3 nucleotide sequence: TGTGCCAGCAGCTTAGAACGGGGGGATCCCTACGAGCAGTACTTC. Its translation: CASSLERGDPYEQYF.

The V and J genes are TRBV6-5 and TRBJ2-3; 9 bases match TRBD1. V trimming: 6 bases; J trimming: 3 bases; junction bases outside the gene matches: 7. Germline V CDR1 and CDR2: MNHEY, SVGAGI. The CDR3 sequence is 15 residues long. The CDR3 protein is CASRGTGLMTDTQYF. Here the CDR3 DNA reads TGTGCCAGCAGGGGGACAGGGTTGATGACAGATACGCAGTATTTT.

The V gene is TRBV2, the J gene TRBJ2-2; D unresolved. Between the trimmed V and J ends, which lost 9 bases and 2 bases, there was a span of 10 bases. Germline V CDR1 and CDR2: SNHLY, FYNNEI. This CDR3 is built from 13 residues. For the CDR3, the DNA is TGTGCCAGAAGCTCGGGTAACACCGGGGAGCTGTTTTTT. Translated: CARSSGNTGELFF.

The chain links TRBV6-5 to TRBJ2-2; no clear D gene. The CDR3 sequence is 11 residues long. CDR1 MNHEY and CDR2 SVGAGI come from the germline V gene. Trimming stripped 4 bases from V and 6 bases from J, with 3 bases between. The CDR3 here is CASSSSGELFF. The CDR3 nucleotides read TGTGCCAGCAGTTCCTCCGGGGAGCTGTTTTTT.

The CDR3 reads CSVEADRNEQFF. As DNA, the CDR3 is TGCAGCGTTGAGGCGGACAGAAATGAGCAGTTCTTC. The chain is built from TRBV29-1 and TRBJ2-1; D perhaps matches TRBD1 (6 bases). Trimming removed 3 bases from V and 7 bases from J, with 10 bases in between. Per germline, CDR1 SQVTM and CDR2 ANQGSEA. The CDR3 loop spans 12 amino acids.

This chain joins TRBV25-1 and TRBJ2-7; 7 bases align to TRBD2. The CDR3 runs 15 residues. V lost 2 bases and J lost 2; bases outside the gene matches: 6. Germline V CDR1 and CDR2: MGHDK, SYGVNS. The CDR3 region is CASSERASGTYEQYF. The CDR3 DNA sequence: TGTGCCAGCAGTGAACGGGCTAGCGGAACCTACGAGCAGTACTTC.

V usage is TRBV4-1 and J usage is TRBJ1-2; no clear D gene. CDR1 and CDR2 from the germline V gene are MGHRA and YSYEKL. The CDR3 has 12 residues. V lost 0 bases and J 8 bases, leaving 7 bases between the germline ends. The CDR3 DNA is TGCGCCAGCAGCCAAGATGAGCGAGGCTACACCTTC. Residues: CASSQDERGYTF.

J is TRBJ1-1 and V is TRBV15; no clear D. Germline CDR1 reads LNHNV; CDR2 reads YYDKDF (reference sequence). V dropped 3 bases and J dropped 4 bases, with 15 bases sitting between them. The CDR3 has 15 amino acids. CDR3 region: CATSSQVSLGTEAFF. In nucleotides, the CDR3 is TGTGCCACCAGCAGCCAGGTGTCCCTTGGCACTGAAGCTTTCTTT.